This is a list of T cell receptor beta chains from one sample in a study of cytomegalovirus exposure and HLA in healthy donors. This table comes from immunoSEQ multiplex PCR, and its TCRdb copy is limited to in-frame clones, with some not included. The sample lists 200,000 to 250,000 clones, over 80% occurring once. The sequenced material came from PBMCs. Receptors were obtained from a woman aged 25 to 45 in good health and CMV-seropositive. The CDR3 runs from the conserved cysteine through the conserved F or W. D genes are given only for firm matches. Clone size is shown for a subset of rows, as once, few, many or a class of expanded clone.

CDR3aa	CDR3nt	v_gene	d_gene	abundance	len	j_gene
CASSFTLDEQFF	TGTGCCAGCAGTTTCACATTGGATGAGCAGTTCTTC	TRBV6-6	.	.	12	TRBJ2-1
CASSYFGSSGANVLTF	TGTGCCAGCAGTTACTTCGGCAGCTCTGGGGCCAACGTCCTGACTTTC	TRBV6-6	.	.	16	TRBJ2-6
CASSVGTSGRNTPTGELFF	TGTGCCAGCAGCGTAGGGACTAGCGGGAGGAACACCCCGACCGGGGAGCTGTTTTTT	TRBV9	TRBD2	.	19	TRBJ2-2
CASSYRQDHQPQHF	TGTGCCAGCAGCTACCGACAGGATCATCAGCCCCAGCATTTT	TRBV6-5	.	.	14	TRBJ1-5
CASSPRDRGNYGYTF	TGTGCCAGCAGTCCCCGGGACAGAGGGAACTATGGCTACACCTTC	TRBV27	TRBD1	once	15	TRBJ1-2
CASSGTVSSYEQYF	TGCGCCAGCTCGGGGACAGTATCATCCTACGAGCAGTACTTC	TRBV5-1	TRBD1	.	14	TRBJ2-7
CASSPSGLAGGLKNIQYF	TGTGCCAGCAGCCCCTCCGGACTAGCGGGAGGCCTCAAAAACATTCAGTACTTC	TRBV11-3	TRBD2	.	18	TRBJ2-4
CSVESGRAFLYNEQFF	TGCAGCGTTGAGAGCGGGAGGGCCTTCCTCTACAATGAGCAGTTCTTC	TRBV29-1	TRBD2	.	16	TRBJ2-1
CATSTFSSGEQFF	TGTGCCACCAGCACTTTCTCTAGCGGAGAGCAGTTCTTC	TRBV15	TRBD2	once	13	TRBJ2-1
CASSPNHNEQFF	TGTGCCAGCAGCCCGAACCATAATGAGCAGTTCTTC	TRBV11-3	.	.	12	TRBJ2-1
CASSLVWRESDEQFF	TGCGCCAGCAGCTTGGTTTGGCGGGAGTCGGATGAGCAGTTCTTC	TRBV5-1	TRBD2	once	15	TRBJ2-1
CAISEEGGWPFF	TGTGCCATCAGTGAGGAGGGCGGGTGGCCGTTCTTC	TRBV10-3	.	.	12	TRBJ2-1